The 5 T cell receptor beta chains below were found in one sample sequenced in a study of shared clonotypes between healthy human individuals. Clones were read by immunoSEQ multiplex PCR, and TCRdb kept only the in-frame ones, dropping some. Of hundreds of thousands of clones listed, about nine tenths are singletons. The sample consisted of memory CD8+ T cells sorted from blood. Sample subset: CD45RO+ cells pooled with CCR7-negative TemRA cells. The origin of the receptors is a man between 18 and 29 years old in good health.

The chain links TRBV2 to TRBJ1-2, with TRBD1 matching 8 bases. The CDR3 runs to 14 residues. Per the germline V gene, CDR1 is SNHLY and CDR2 is FYNNEI. V was pared by 10 bases and J by 2 bases, with 9 bases of the junction left unmatched. The CDR3 is CAKQTRTGNYGYTF. The DNA for the CDR3 is TGTGCCAAACAAACCCGGACAGGGAACTATGGCTACACCTTC.

This sequence joins TRBV5-4 and TRBJ2-5; 12 bases are shared with TRBD1. The germline V gene has CDR1 SGHNT and CDR2 YYREEE (reference sequence). J was trimmed by 5 bases and V by 2 bases; bases with no gene match: 4. The CDR3 is 15 residues long. The CDR3 is CASSFGTGGVETQYF. In DNA, the CDR3 is TGTGCCAGCAGCTTCGGGACAGGGGGCGTTGAGACCCAGTACTTC.

V is TRBV10-3 and J is TRBJ2-1, with a possible D match to TRBD1 (6 bases). Trimming cost V 6 bases and J 0 bases, with 12 bases left between them. This CDR3 is 15 amino acids long. Germline V gene lookup returns CDR1 ENHRY and CDR2 SYGVKD. In DNA, the CDR3 is TGTGCCATCAGAAAACAGGGCGGCTCCTACAATGAGCAGTTCTTC. Residues: CAIRKQGGSYNEQFF.

CDR3 region: CAISGGVGVNYGYTF. CDR3 DNA: TGTGCCATCAGTGGAGGGGTGGGAGTCAACTATGGCTACACCTTC. The chain is built from TRBV10-3 and TRBJ1-2, with D possibly matching TRBD1 (5 bases). Trimming removed 4 bases from V and 2 bases from J, with 14 bases in between. The CDR3 contains 15 residues. Germline loops: CDR1 ENHRY, CDR2 SYGVKD.

The chain is built from TRBV2 and TRBJ1-2; the D gene is possibly TRBD1 (6 bases). V shed 4 bases and J shed 5 bases, with 17 bases lying between them. CDR3 length: 15 residues. Germline V lookup: CDR1 SNHLY, CDR2 FYNNEI. CDR3 in amino acids: CASSGGDTLLYGYTF. The CDR3 DNA reads TGTGCCAGCAGTGGTGGGGACACCCTTTTGTATGGCTACACCTTC.